This is a list of T cell receptor beta chains from one sample in a study of CD8 T cells in Susac syndrome. A single record per CDR3 protein comes from TCRdb applying MiXCR to the immunoSEQ multiplex PCR reads. The table lists tens of thousands of distinct CDR3 sequences, around 93% of them singletons. The material sequenced was CD4+ T cells from PBMCs. These receptors were obtained from a human donor with Susac syndrome. Each CDR3 is given with its conserved first and last residue.

length	J	V	CDR3
16	TRBJ2-1	TRBV20-1	CSARVASPHSYNEQFF
15	TRBJ1-5	TRBV2	CASSVETASNQPQHF
13	TRBJ2-5	TRBV25-1	CATVPGGQETQYF
15	TRBJ2-6	TRBV9	CASSKGLSGANVLTF
17	TRBJ1-2	TRBV28	CASSDGQGRGSNYGYTF
14	TRBJ1-1	TRBV9	CASSVVARETEAFF
14	TRBJ2-1	TRBV4-3	CASSHETSLNEQFF
13	TRBJ1-5	TRBV19	CASSTTTFEPQHF
15	TRBJ1-5	TRBV9	CASSVDGQANQPQHF
12	TRBJ1-1	TRBV18	CASRESYTEAFF
14	TRBJ2-7	TRBV21-1	CASSILDRVGEQYF
16	TRBJ1-6	TRBV18	CASSIDSGPYNSPLHF
15	TRBJ2-5	TRBV11-3	CASSLSRQAMETQYF
15	TRBJ2-3	TRBV24-1	CATSKGTGRTDTQYF
14	TRBJ1-6	TRBV5-1	CASALRDRGPPLHF
13	TRBJ1-2	TRBV6-2/TRBV6-3	CASSSRPHFGYTF
14	TRBJ2-3	TRBV19	CASSIQESTDTQYF
14	TRBJ2-3	TRBV12-3/TRBV12-4	CASSWGGPTDTQYF
14	TRBJ2-5	TRBV5-1	CASSRGMGQETQYF
15	TRBJ2-7	TRBV25-1	CASSEQGGPSYEQYF
14	TRBJ2-6	TRBV20-1	CSATRTNRANVLTF
13	TRBJ2-3	TRBV12-3/TRBV12-4	CASSLNSPDTQYF
14	TRBJ2-3	TRBV28	CASSKPRVWNTQYF
14	TRBJ1-2	TRBV29-1	CSVPEYTGDYGYTF
14	TRBJ1-1	TRBV7-9	CASSLSFANTEAFF
16	TRBJ1-2	TRBV29-1	CSVESARGIRLYGYTF
14	TRBJ1-5	TRBV6-2/TRBV6-3	CASSTTRPNQPQHF
19	TRBJ2-6	TRBV18	CASSPPVAGGMSGANVLTF
12	TRBJ1-5	TRBV20-1	CSAPQGNQPQHF
14	TRBJ2-2	TRBV30	CAWSVRQVTGELFF
13	TRBJ2-7	TRBV28	CASNPGVAYEQYF
15	TRBJ1-2	TRBV20-1	CSASDELDSRYGYTF
14	TRBJ2-7	TRBV28	CASREGPGSYEQYF
13	TRBJ2-7	TRBV7-2	CASSADRTYEQYF
17	TRBJ2-3	TRBV2	CASSDLLAGGSTDTQYF
16	TRBJ2-7	TRBV4-1	CASSQAVAGGSYEQYF